The clone carrying this T cell receptor (beta chain) was picked up a small number of times. To make TCR beta libraries, researchers used iRepertoire HTBI primers and Arm-PCR of CDR3 regions. Via MiXCR, TCRdb re-called the multiplex PCR reads, giving one row per CDR3 protein. The sample has 250,000 to 300,000 distinct CDR3 sequences; around 18% are singletons. The data were taken from a study of regulatory T cells in long-lasting Graves disease. The CDR3 covers 17 residues. Germline V gene lookup returns CDR1 SEHNR and CDR2 FQNEAQ (reference sequence). The J segment lost 0 bases and the V segment lost 0 bases, leaving 5 bases of the junction unmatched. Time point: newly diagnosed GD, antithyroid drugs for less than 3 months. There was RNA extracted from PBMCs, and the TCR library was made from it. Another study also made use of these data, one on T cells in Graves' hyperthyroidism and ophthalmopathy.

The starting material was peripheral blood mononuclear cells (PBMCs), obtained at new diagnosis, from a patient treated with antithyroid drugs. This TCR was recovered from a woman in her 30s with Graves disease. The chain links TRBV7-9 to TRBJ2-4; 7 bases are shared with TRBD1. The CDR3 coding sequence is TGTGCCAGCAGCTTAGCGCAGGGGGATTTAGCCAAAAACATTCAGTACTTC. Residues: CASSLAQGDLAKNIQYF.